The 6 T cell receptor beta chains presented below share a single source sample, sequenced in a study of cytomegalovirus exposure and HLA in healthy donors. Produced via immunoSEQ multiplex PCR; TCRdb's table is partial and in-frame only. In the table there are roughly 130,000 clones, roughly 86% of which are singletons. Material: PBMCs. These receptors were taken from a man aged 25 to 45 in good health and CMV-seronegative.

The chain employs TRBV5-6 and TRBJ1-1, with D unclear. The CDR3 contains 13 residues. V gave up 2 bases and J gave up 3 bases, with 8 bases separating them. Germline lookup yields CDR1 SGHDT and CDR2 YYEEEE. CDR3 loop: CASSFGDYTEAFF. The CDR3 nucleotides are TGTGCCAGCAGCTTCGGGGATTACACTGAAGCTTTCTTT.

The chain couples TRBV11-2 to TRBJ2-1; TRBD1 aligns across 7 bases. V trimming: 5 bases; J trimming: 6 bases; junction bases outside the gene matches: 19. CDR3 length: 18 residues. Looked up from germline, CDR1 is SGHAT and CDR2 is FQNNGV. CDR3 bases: TGTGCCAGCAGCGGCATACAAGGTCCTAGACAGGGACCCAATGAGCAGTTCTTC. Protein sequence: CASSGIQGPRQGPNEQFF.

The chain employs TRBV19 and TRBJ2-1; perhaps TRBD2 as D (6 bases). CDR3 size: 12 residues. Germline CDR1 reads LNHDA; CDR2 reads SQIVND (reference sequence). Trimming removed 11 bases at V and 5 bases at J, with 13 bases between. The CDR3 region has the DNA TGTGCCGCAAGGGACTTAAACAATGAGCAGTTCTTC. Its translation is CAARDLNNEQFF.

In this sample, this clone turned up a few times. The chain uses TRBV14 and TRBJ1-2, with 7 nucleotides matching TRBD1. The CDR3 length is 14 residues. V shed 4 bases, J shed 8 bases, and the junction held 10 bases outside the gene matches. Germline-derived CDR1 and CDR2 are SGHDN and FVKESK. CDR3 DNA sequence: TGTGCCAGCAGCCGAGATAGGGGGCAAGAAGGCTACACCTTC. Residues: CASSRDRGQEGYTF. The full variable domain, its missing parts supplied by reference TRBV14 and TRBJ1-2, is EAGVTQFPSHSVIEKGQTVTLRCDPISGHDNLYWYRRVMGKEIKFLLHFVKESKQDESGMPNNRFLAERTGGTYSTLKVQPAELEDSGVYFCASSRDRGQEGYTFGSGTRLTVV.

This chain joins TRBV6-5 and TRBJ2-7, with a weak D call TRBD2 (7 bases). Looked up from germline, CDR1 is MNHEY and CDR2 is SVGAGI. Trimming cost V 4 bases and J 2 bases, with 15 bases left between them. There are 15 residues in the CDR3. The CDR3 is CASSSLGGATYEQYF. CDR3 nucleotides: TGTGCCAGCAGTTCGCTTGGGGGGGCCACCTACGAGCAGTACTTC.

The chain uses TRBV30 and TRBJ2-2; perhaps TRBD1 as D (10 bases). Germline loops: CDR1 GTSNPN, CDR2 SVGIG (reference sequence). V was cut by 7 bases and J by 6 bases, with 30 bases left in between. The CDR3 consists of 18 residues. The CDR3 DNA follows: TGTGCCTTCTCGAGGGGACAGGGGACAAGCGGGAGGTCCGGGGAGCTGTTTTTT. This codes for CAFSRGQGTSGRSGELFF.